This TCR beta chain originates from a study of blood T cell repertoires in COVID-19 (dated by TCRdb to 2018 to 2021). Context from the whole study: Samples from collaborators originated in the United States, Italy and Spain and spanned both the acute and convalescent phases of COVID-19. The material from the prospective study consisted of cDNA or gDNA derived from T cells, B-cell-depleted T cells, or PBMCs. The dataset comprised deeply sampled blood TCRbeta repertoires from subjects exposed to, actively infected with, or recovered from COVID-19. The repertoires were released in a freely available public database intended as a resource for research on the immune response to SARS-CoV-2. Samples came from the ongoing ImmuneRACE study (first 160 participants) plus 1,254 subjects from 6 global collaborators. A de-identified subject ID, COVID-19 status, age in years and sex were almost always included in the sample metadata. Where available, HLA class I and class II types were taken from metadata supplied by the sample provider and were not determined by assay-based typing.

Enrolling through a virtual design, the prospective study's participants ranged in age from roughly 18 to 89 years and lived across roughly 24 United States geographic areas. Cohort assignment in the prospective study relied on participant-reported clinical history from a screening survey and a study questionnaire. Mobile phlebotomists in the prospective study collected whole blood, serum and a nasopharyngeal or oropharyngeal swab from every participant. Participants in the prospective study had the option to provide additional blood draws and questionnaires over a roughly two-month period. Before DNA extraction, blood samples from the prospective study were shipped at room temperature or frozen. The immunoSEQ Assay, a bias-controlled multiplex PCR, was used to amplify TCRbeta CDR3 regions from genomic DNA. The original pipeline was this. Nucleated cell counts per sample were estimated from amplification of reference gene primers within the assay. To quantify the absolute abundance of each unique TCRbeta CDR3 rearrangement, sequence reads were collapsed and filtered. Productive Simpson clonality was computed per sample as the square root of Simpson's diversity index over productive rearrangements. The source is immuneACCESS, and TCRdb retained only in-frame sequences with V and J called. Part of the clones is not carried over; for the studies checked, unresolved V genes explain less than half of this, and the remainder is unexplained. Clone size and the V and J calls come from that table; the DNA yielded D and trimming. The sample profile shows 200,000 to 300,000 clones; roughly 88% of them were found once. Clones ranked in the top ten supply roughly 1.2% of the sample.

Reading from cysteine to phenylalanine, the CDR3 counts 15 amino acids. Left in the record is the CDR3 DNA by itself, 45 bases read in frame from the first base. V and J are trimmed by 5 bases and 6 bases, and the gene matches miss 10 bases of the junction. In the germline V gene, CDR1 corresponds to MDHEN and CDR2 to SYDVKM. Overall results and qualifications from the work: The amount of clinical and demographic metadata varied by source and participant and was provided uncurated.

For this clone: The clone's antigen remains unknown. Per-nucleotide qualities are absent, and no much larger clonotype sits a single base away.

This sequence uses TRBV28 and TRBJ2-7, and 10 junctional nucleotides match TRBD1. The receptor's source is a woman in her forties with acute COVID-19. Source material: PBMCs or T cells enriched from blood (not recorded which). The CDR3 has the sequence CASSRPGTGEREQYF. The DNA reads as follows: TGTGCCAGCAGTCGTCCCGGGACAGGGGAACGCGAGCAGTACTTC.